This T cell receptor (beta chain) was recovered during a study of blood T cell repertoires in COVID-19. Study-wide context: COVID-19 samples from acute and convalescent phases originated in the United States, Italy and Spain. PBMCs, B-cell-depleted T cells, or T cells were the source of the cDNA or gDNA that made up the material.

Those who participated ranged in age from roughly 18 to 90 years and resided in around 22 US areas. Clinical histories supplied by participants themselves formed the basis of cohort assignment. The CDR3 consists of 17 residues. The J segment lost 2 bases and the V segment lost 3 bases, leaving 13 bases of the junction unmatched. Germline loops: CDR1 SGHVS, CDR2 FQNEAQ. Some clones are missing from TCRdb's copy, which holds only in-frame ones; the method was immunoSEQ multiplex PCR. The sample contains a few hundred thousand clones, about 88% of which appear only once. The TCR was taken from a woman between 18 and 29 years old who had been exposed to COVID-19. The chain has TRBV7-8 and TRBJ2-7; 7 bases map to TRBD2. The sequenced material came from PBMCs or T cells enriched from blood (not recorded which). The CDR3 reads CASSFTVGGLAAYEQYF. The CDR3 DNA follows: TGTGCCAGCAGCTTCACAGTGGGTGGCCTAGCGGCCTACGAGCAGTACTTC.